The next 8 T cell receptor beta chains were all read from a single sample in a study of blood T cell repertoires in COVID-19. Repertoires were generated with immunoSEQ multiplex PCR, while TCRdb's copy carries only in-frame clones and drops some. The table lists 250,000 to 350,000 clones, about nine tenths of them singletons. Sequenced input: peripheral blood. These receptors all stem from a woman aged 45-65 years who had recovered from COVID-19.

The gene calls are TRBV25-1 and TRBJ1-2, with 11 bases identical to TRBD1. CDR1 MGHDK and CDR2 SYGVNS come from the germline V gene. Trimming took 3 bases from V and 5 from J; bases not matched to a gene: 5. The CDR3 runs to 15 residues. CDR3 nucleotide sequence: TGTGCCAGCAGTGACGTCGGGGACAGGGGGTATGGCTACACCTTC. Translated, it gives CASSDVGDRGYGYTF.

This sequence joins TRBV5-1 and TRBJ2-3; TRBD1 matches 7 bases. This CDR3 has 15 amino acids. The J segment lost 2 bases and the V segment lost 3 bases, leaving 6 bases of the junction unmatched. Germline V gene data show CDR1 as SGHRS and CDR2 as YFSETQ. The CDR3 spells CASSYGQVPTDTQYF. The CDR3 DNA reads TGCGCCAGCAGCTACGGACAGGTTCCCACAGATACGCAGTATTTT. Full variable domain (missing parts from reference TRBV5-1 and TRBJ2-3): KAGVTQTPRYLIKTRGQQVTLSCSPISGHRSVSWYQQTPGQGLQFLFEYFSETQRNKGNFPGRFSGRQFSNSRSEMNVSTLELGDSALYLCASSYGQVPTDTQYFGPGTRLTVL.

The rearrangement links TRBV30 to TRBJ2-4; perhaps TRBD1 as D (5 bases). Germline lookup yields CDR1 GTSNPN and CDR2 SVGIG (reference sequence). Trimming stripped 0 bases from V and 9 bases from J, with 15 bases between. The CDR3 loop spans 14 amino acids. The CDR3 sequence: CAWSVGRAVPIQYF. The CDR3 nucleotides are TGTGCCTGGAGTGTAGGCAGGGCGGTCCCCATTCAGTACTTC.

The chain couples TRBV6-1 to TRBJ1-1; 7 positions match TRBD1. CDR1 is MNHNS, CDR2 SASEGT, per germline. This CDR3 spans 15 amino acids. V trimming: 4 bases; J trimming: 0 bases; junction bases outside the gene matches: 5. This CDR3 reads CASSGDSFMNTEAFF. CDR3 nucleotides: TGTGCCAGCAGTGGGGACAGCTTCATGAACACTGAAGCTTTCTTT.

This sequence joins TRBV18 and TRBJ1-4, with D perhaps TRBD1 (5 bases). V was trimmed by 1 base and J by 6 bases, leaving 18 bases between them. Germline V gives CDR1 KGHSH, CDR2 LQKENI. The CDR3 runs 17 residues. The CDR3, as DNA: TGTGCCAGCTCACCACTTGACAGAGATCGGGCCCATGAAAAACTGTTTTTT. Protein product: CASSPLDRDRAHEKLFF.

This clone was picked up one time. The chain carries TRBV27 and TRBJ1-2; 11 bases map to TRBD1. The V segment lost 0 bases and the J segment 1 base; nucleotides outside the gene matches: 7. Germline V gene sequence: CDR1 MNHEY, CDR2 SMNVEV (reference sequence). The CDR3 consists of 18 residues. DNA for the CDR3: TGTGCCAGCAGTTTATCGTTGGGGGACAGGGGGTTTAACTATGGCTACACCTTC. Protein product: CASSLSLGDRGFNYGYTF.

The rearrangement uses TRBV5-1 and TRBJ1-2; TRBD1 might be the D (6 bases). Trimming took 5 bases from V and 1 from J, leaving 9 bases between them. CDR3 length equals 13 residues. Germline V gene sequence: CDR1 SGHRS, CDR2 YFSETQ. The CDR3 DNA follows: TGCGCCAGCAGTCCGGGACATAACTATGGCTACACCTTC. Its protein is CASSPGHNYGYTF. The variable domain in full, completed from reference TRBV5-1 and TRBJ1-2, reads KAGVTQTPRYLIKTRGQQVTLSCSPISGHRSVSWYQQTPGQGLQFLFEYFSETQRNKGNFPGRFSGRQFSNSRSEMNVSTLELGDSALYLCASSPGHNYGYTFGSGTRLTVV.

In nucleotides, the CDR3 is TGTGCCACCAGCAGGGCTAGCGGGGGTGGGACCCAGTACTTC. Its protein product is CATSRASGGGTQYF. The rearrangement joins TRBV15 to TRBJ2-5, with TRBD2 matching 10 bases. CDR3 length: 14 residues. The trim removed 3 bases at V and 7 bases at J, leaving 5 bases unmatched. Germline CDR1 and CDR2: LNHNV and YYDKDF (reference sequence).